This T cell receptor beta chain was profiled in a study of T cells in Graves' hyperthyroidism and ophthalmopathy. Study results and caveats: A model built on 13 V-J features separated ophthalmopathy from stable hyperthyroidism.

CDR1 and CDR2 from the germline V gene are SNHLY and FYNNEI. This CDR3 is 15 amino acids long. The germline V and J ends were trimmed by 7 bases and 7 bases, with 20 bases remaining between them. This clonotype was observed many times. What it binds is unknown. Researchers amplified the TCR beta CDR3 regions from RNA transcripts. Using the HTBI primer set, a first-round RT-PCR was run on the TCR CDR3. TCRdb recomputed calls from the multiplex PCR reads with MiXCR, one row per CDR3 protein. The table has about 420,000 distinct CDR3 sequences, 15% to 19% seen once. The rearrangement joins TRBV2 to TRBJ2-1; D may match TRBD1 or TRBD2 (7 bases each). This receptor was identified in a woman younger than 30 with Graves' hyperthyroidism. Sample: blood. As DNA, the CDR3 is TGTGCCAGCAACAATCAGGGGGGGAGGACGAATGAGCAGTTCTTC. Translated, it gives CASNNQGGRTNEQFF.